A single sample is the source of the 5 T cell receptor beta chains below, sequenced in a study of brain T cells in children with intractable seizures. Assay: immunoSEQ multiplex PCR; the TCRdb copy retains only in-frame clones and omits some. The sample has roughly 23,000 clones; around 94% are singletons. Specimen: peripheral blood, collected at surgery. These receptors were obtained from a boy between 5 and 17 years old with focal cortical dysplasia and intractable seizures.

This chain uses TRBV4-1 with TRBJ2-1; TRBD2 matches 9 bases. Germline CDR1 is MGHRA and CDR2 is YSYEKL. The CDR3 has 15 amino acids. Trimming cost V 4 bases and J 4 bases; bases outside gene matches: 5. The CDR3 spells CASSPIAGVYNEQFF. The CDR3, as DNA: TGCGCCAGCAGCCCAATAGCGGGAGTATACAATGAGCAGTTCTTC.

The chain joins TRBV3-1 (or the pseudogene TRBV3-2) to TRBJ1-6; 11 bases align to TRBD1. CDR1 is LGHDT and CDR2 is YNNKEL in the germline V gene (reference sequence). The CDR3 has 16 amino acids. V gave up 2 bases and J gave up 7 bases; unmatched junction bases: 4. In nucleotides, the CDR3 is TGTGCCAGCAGCCAAAGGGGACAGGGGGGAAATTCACCCCTCCACTTT. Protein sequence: CASSQRGQGGNSPLHF.

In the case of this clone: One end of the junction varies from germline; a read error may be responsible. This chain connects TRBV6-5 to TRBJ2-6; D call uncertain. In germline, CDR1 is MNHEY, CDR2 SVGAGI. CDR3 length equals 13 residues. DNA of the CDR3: TGTGCCAGCAGCTACTCTGGGGCCAACGTCCTGACTTTC. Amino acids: CASSYSGANVLTF.

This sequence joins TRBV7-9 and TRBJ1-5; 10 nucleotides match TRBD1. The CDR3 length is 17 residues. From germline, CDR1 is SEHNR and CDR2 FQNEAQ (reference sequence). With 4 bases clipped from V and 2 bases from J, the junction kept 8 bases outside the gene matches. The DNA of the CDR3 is TGTGCCAGCAGCTGGGGGACAGGGGATATGGGCAATCAGCCCCAGCATTTT. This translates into CASSWGTGDMGNQPQHF. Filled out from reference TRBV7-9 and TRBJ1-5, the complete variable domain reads DTGVSQNPRHKITKRGQNVTFRCDPISEHNRLYWYRQTLGQGPEFLTYFQNEAQLEKSRLLSDRFSAERPKGSFSTLEIQRTEQGDSAMYLCASSWGTGDMGNQPQHFGDGTRLSIL.

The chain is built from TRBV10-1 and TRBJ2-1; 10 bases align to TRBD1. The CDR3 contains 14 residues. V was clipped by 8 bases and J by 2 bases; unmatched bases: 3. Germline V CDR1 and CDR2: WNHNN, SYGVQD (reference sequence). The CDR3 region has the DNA TGCGCCAGCCCGGGGACAGGGGCCTACAATGAGCAGTTCTTC. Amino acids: CASPGTGAYNEQFF.